These 25 T cell receptor beta chains were sequenced from one sample in a study of PD-1 blockade in classical Hodgkin lymphoma. With no exception, relapse followed autologous stem cell transplantation in all patients, and brentuximab vedotin exposure varied. Some clones are missing from TCRdb's copy, which holds only in-frame ones; the method was immunoSEQ multiplex PCR. The repertoire includes about 27,000 clones, less than 80% of them detected once, and roughly 35% sits in the top ten. The source was peripheral blood mononuclear cells (PBMCs), collected before the second cycle of nivolumab. Every receptor here comes from a human donor with classical Hodgkin lymphoma.

This clone has more than one count but fewer than ten. V gene TRBV19 combines with J gene TRBJ1-2; D is unclear. The V end was cut by 7 bases, the J end by 5 bases, with 23 bases between. The CDR3 covers 16 residues. Germline loops: CDR1 LNHDA, CDR2 SQIVND (reference sequence). Here the CDR3 reads CASTPSGSPINYGYTF. CDR3 nucleotides: TGTGCCAGTACCCCGAGTGGCAGCCCTATTAATTATGGCTACACCTTC.

DNA of the CDR3: TGTGCCAGCAGCTTAGATCAGGGGGATGAAAAACTGTTTTTT. Its translation is CASSLDQGDEKLFF. The V call is TRBV7-9, the J call TRBJ1-4; 7 nucleotides match TRBD1. The CDR3 spans 14 residues. Trimming at V came to 1 base and at J to 6 bases, leaving 2 bases not matched to a gene. CDR1 and CDR2 from the germline V gene are SEHNR and FQNEAQ (reference sequence).

The chain employs TRBV7-2 and TRBJ1-2, with 12 bases that match TRBD1. The V and J ends lost 5 bases and 9 bases, in that order; junction bases with no gene match: 7. The CDR3 length is 14 residues. Germline CDR1 reads SGHTA; CDR2 reads FQGNSA. CDR3 coding DNA: TGTGCCAGCAGCCCAGGGACAGGGGGCAGGCGCTACACCTTC. Translation gives CASSPGTGGRRYTF.

Details on this clone: This sample also contains other DNA sequences that code for the same CDR3. This chain connects TRBV18 to TRBJ2-7, with 7 bases lining up with TRBD1. Germline V gives CDR1 KGHSH, CDR2 LQKENI. This CDR3 spans 15 amino acids. The trim removed 3 bases at V and 2 bases at J, leaving 7 bases unmatched. DNA for the CDR3: TGTGCCAGCTCACCCCGACAGGGTTCAACCTACGAGCAGTACTTC. Residues: CASSPRQGSTYEQYF.

The J gene is TRBJ1-1, the V gene TRBV11-3, with D tentatively TRBD1 (6 bases). V was cut by 3 bases and J by 3 bases, with 11 bases left in between. The germline gives CDR1 SGHNT, CDR2 YENEEA. The CDR3 is 14 residues long. The CDR3 DNA reads as TGTGCCAGCAGCTTCAGGGGCCCCTACACTGAAGCTTTCTTT. Its translation is CASSFRGPYTEAFF.

The chain combines TRBV7-2 with TRBJ1-5, with D tentatively TRBD1 (5 bases). CDR1 and CDR2 (germline): SGHTA, FQGNSA. Trimming took 1 base from V and 4 from J, leaving 8 bases between them. The CDR3 is 14 amino acids. CDR3 amino acids: CASSLEPGNQPQHF. The CDR3 region has the DNA TGTGCCAGCAGCTTAGAACCAGGGAATCAGCCCCAGCATTTT. The variable domain in full, with the rest retrieved from reference TRBV7-2 and TRBJ1-5, is GAGVSQSPSNKVTEKGKDVELRCDPISGHTALYWYRQSLGQGLEFLIYFQGNSAPDKSGLPSDRFSAERTGGSVSTLTIQRTQQEDSAVYLCASSLEPGNQPQHFGDGTRLSIL.

The chain uses TRBV28 and TRBJ1-2; TRBD1 might be the D (5 bases). The V end was cut by 6 bases, the J end by 0 bases, with 20 bases between. Germline CDR1 reads MDHEN; CDR2 reads SYDVKM. The CDR3 is made up of 17 amino acids. The CDR3 sequence: CASRNFGDYSTNYGYTF. In nucleotides, the CDR3 is TGTGCCAGCAGGAATTTTGGGGACTACAGTACTAACTATGGCTACACCTTC.

The rearrangement links TRBV6-4 to TRBJ1-5; D unresolved. The CDR3 contains 19 residues. The ends were cut back, 8 bases at V and 5 bases at J, with 31 bases in the middle. CDR1 is MRHNA, CDR2 SNTAGT, per germline. CDR3 DNA sequence: TGTGCCAGCCTCGAGATGAATGTCGTAATCTGGCCGGAGGATCAGCCCCAGCATTTT. This gives the protein CASLEMNVVIWPEDQPQHF.

V usage is TRBV4-2 and J usage is TRBJ2-1; 12 bases are a match to TRBD2. The CDR3 runs 16 residues. The junction had 8 bases not matched to a gene; V was cut back by 1 base and J by 10 bases. The V gene's germline CDR1 is LGHNA and CDR2 YNFKEQ. The CDR3: CASSQGWTSGVSEQFF. The CDR3 region has the DNA TGTGCCAGCAGCCAAGGTTGGACTAGCGGGGTGTCGGAGCAGTTCTTC.

The rearrangement joins TRBV11-1 to TRBJ1-5; 10 bases match TRBD1. This CDR3 spans 14 amino acids. V lost 3 bases to trimming and J lost 7 bases; unmatched junction nucleotides: 3. Germline-derived CDR1 and CDR2 are SGHAT and FQDESV (reference sequence). CDR3: CASSFGQGDQPQHF. CDR3 coding DNA: TGTGCCAGCAGCTTTGGACAGGGGGACCAGCCCCAGCATTTT.

V and J are TRBV6-6 and TRBJ1-5, with 9 bases fitting TRBD1. The junction had 3 bases not matched to a gene; V was cut back by 6 bases and J by 0 bases. The germline gives CDR1 MNHNY, CDR2 SVGAGI (reference sequence). This CDR3 spans 15 amino acids. CDR3 sequence reads: CASRGTGNSNQPQHF. For the CDR3, the DNA is TGTGCCAGCAGAGGGACAGGGAATAGCAATCAGCCCCAGCATTTT.

CDR3 bases: TGTGCCAGCAGGCCGGGACAGGTAAATCAGCCCCAGCATTTT. It encodes CASRPGQVNQPQHF. The J gene is TRBJ1-5, the V gene TRBV28; 8 bases match TRBD1. CDR1 and CDR2 from the germline V gene are MDHEN and SYDVKM. The junction had 5 bases not matched to a gene; V was cut back by 6 bases and J by 4 bases. The CDR3 length is 14 residues.

This clone showed up just a few times. This chain uses TRBV6-5 with TRBJ2-7; 7 bases align to TRBD1. This CDR3 is built from 14 residues. V was clipped by 8 bases and J by 0 bases; unmatched bases: 7. Germline-derived CDR1 and CDR2 are MNHEY and SVGAGI. CDR3 protein: CASGQTGSSYEQYF. The CDR3 DNA sequence: TGTGCCAGCGGCCAGACAGGGTCCTCCTACGAGCAGTACTTC.

The chain is built from TRBV5-1 and TRBJ2-7; D is unclear. V was shortened by 1 base and J by 0 bases, with 8 bases between the two germline ends. In germline, CDR1 is SGHRS, CDR2 YFSETQ. This CDR3 is built from 14 residues. The DNA of the CDR3 is TGCGCCAGCAGCTTGTCCGGAAGCTCCTACGAGCAGTACTTC. Translating gives CASSLSGSSYEQYF.

The V gene is TRBV9, the J gene TRBJ2-1; TRBD1 might be the D (6 bases). CDR1 and CDR2 (germline): SGDLS, YYNGEE. This CDR3 has 15 amino acids. V gave up 4 bases and J gave up 4 bases, with 15 bases separating them. The CDR3 coding sequence is TGTGCCAGCAGCAGAAGACAGGAACCTTACAATGAGCAGTTCTTC. Residues: CASSRRQEPYNEQFF.

The CDR3 region is CASSQPGTSEVQYF. The CDR3 DNA reads TGCGCCAGCAGCCAACCCGGGACTAGCGAAGTGCAGTACTTC. The chain joins TRBV4-1 to TRBJ2-7, with 10 bases matching TRBD2. The germline V gene encodes CDR1 MGHRA and CDR2 YSYEKL. With 2 bases clipped from V and 9 bases from J, the junction kept 7 bases outside the gene matches. The CDR3 is 14 residues long.

This chain uses TRBV7-2 with TRBJ2-1; TRBD2 aligns across 7 bases. Trimming took 4 bases from V and 9 from J; bases not matched to a gene: 6. The CDR3 is 13 amino acids. From germline, CDR1 is SGHTA and CDR2 FQGNSA. The CDR3 DNA is TGTGCCAGCAGCTACAAACTAGCGAGTGAGCAGTTCTTC. Residues: CASSYKLASEQFF.

The chain has TRBV5-6 and TRBJ2-3, with D possibly matching TRBD2 (6 bases). Per the germline V gene, CDR1 is SGHDT and CDR2 is YYEEEE. V lost 4 bases and J lost 5, with 11 bases in between. This CDR3 contains 13 residues. The CDR3 here is CASSAGTGDTQYF. The CDR3, as DNA: TGTGCCAGCAGCGCGGGGACGGGAGATACGCAGTATTTT.

The J gene is TRBJ2-3, the V gene TRBV13, with 12 bases aligning to TRBD2. The length of the CDR3 is 17 residues. The germline gives CDR1 PRHDT, CDR2 FYEKMQ (reference sequence). With 4 bases clipped from V and 6 bases from J, the junction kept 11 bases outside the gene matches. The CDR3 DNA is TGTGCCAGCAGCTCCCTTCCGGGACTAGCGGGTCCTGATACGCAGTATTTT. This encodes CASSSLPGLAGPDTQYF.

This clone is labeled as medium-sized. This rearrangement joins TRBV7-9 to TRBJ1-1, with D perhaps TRBD1 (5 bases). Looked up from germline, CDR1 is SEHNR and CDR2 is FQNEAQ (reference sequence). The V end was cut by 5 bases, the J end by 4 bases, with 14 bases between. The CDR3 runs 14 residues. CDR3 amino acids: CASSLQGSGTEAFF. The DNA for the CDR3 is TGTGCCAGCAGCCTGCAGGGAAGTGGCACTGAAGCTTTCTTT.

By share, this clone counts as medium-sized. This chain joins TRBV5-6 and TRBJ1-1; TRBD1 is a possible D gene (5 bases). There are 14 residues in the CDR3. V lost 3 bases and J 7 bases, leaving 16 bases between the germline ends. In germline, CDR1 is SGHDT, CDR2 YYEEEE. The CDR3 DNA reads TGTGCCAGCAGCTCTCCATTCGAGGGGCTTGAAGCTTTCTTT. This gives the protein CASSSPFEGLEAFF.

This sequence joins TRBV7-9 and TRBJ2-3; D ambiguous. Trimming cost V 2 bases and J 1 base, with 7 bases left between them. CDR1 and CDR2 (germline): SEHNR, FQNEAQ (reference sequence). The CDR3 has 14 residues. The DNA of the CDR3 is TGTGCCAGCAGCTTAAGTCTTGGCACAGATACGCAGTATTTT. Translated, it gives CASSLSLGTDTQYF.

This rearrangement joins TRBV12-5 to TRBJ2-3; TRBD2 might be the D (5 bases). The CDR3 is 12 residues long. V was clipped by 11 bases and J by 5 bases, with 14 bases between them. Germline V gene sequence: CDR1 LGHNT, CDR2 FRNRAP. The CDR3 region has the DNA TGTGCTGGCTCTTGGGCGGGAGATACGCAGTATTTT. It codes for CAGSWAGDTQYF.

This clone was recorded a few times. The chain links TRBV27 to TRBJ2-2, with 10 bases that match TRBD1. Germline V CDR1 and CDR2: MNHEY, SMNVEV (reference sequence). The CDR3 totals 16 residues. The J segment lost 8 bases and the V segment lost 6 bases, leaving 12 bases of the junction unmatched. The CDR3 spells CASSLFGTGAVGELFF. In DNA, the CDR3 is TGTGCCAGCAGCCTTTTCGGGACAGGGGCGGTAGGGGAGCTGTTTTTT.

In this sample, this clone turned up a few times. J is TRBJ2-7 and V is TRBV18; D may correspond to TRBD1 or TRBD2 (5 bases each). The CDR3 is 15 residues long. From germline, CDR1 is KGHSH and CDR2 LQKENI. The V and J ends lost 2 bases and 2 bases respectively, with 13 bases between them. The CDR3 loop reads CASSPTGPVAYEQYF. The CDR3 nucleotides are TGTGCCAGCTCACCAACGGGACCTGTTGCCTACGAGCAGTACTTC.